This entry is about one TCR beta chain. V trimming: 6 bases; J trimming: 1 base; junction bases outside the gene matches: 6. This CDR3 is built from 15 residues. CDR1 and CDR2 from the germline V gene are SGHTA and FQGTGA. The sample originates from a study of blood T cell repertoires in COVID-19. Study overall: Italy, Spain and the United States were the sources of the convalescent and acute COVID-19 samples. PBMCs, B-cell-depleted T cells, or T cells provided the cDNA or gDNA that made up the material.

Original processing notes: It was from reference gene primer amplification that nucleated cell counts were estimated. Only in-frame clones appear in the TCRdb table, and some are missing; sequencing was by immunoSEQ multiplex PCR. V, J and clone size were drawn from that table, and D and trimming were deduced from the DNA. This sample yields 120,000 or so clones, of which roughly four fifths are seen a single time; roughly 10% belongs to the top ten. The sequenced sample consisted of peripheral blood. The receptor was isolated from a man in his 60s with acute or convalescent COVID-19. The V gene is TRBV7-3, the J gene TRBJ2-3; 8 positions match TRBD2. CDR3 DNA: TGTGCCAGCAGTTTCGCTAGCGGGCGCACAGATACGCAGTATTTT. Translated: CASSFASGRTDTQYF.